This TCR beta chain was captured in a study of sequential checkpoint blockade in melanoma. TCRdb's copy holds only in-frame clones and misses some; the assay was immunoSEQ multiplex PCR. The data contain under 40,000 clones, 80% to 90% of them singletons. Treatment denoted: randomized to nivolumab then ipilimumab (arm A) or the reverse (arm B). This clonotype originated in a human donor with melanoma. Specimen: CD8+ T cells sorted from blood (inferred from file names), collected from a patient given nivolumab and ipilimumab in sequence.

This CDR3 is CASRRRGGLGEDYEQYF. Here the CDR3 DNA reads TGTGCCAGCCGTCGTCGGGGAGGTCTGGGCGAAGACTACGAGCAGTACTTC. V gene TRBV2 combines with J gene TRBJ2-7, with D perhaps matching TRBD2 (6 bases). The length of the CDR3 is 17 residues. Trimming cost V 8 bases and J 3 bases, with 26 bases left between them. CDR1 and CDR2 (germline): SNHLY, FYNNEI.